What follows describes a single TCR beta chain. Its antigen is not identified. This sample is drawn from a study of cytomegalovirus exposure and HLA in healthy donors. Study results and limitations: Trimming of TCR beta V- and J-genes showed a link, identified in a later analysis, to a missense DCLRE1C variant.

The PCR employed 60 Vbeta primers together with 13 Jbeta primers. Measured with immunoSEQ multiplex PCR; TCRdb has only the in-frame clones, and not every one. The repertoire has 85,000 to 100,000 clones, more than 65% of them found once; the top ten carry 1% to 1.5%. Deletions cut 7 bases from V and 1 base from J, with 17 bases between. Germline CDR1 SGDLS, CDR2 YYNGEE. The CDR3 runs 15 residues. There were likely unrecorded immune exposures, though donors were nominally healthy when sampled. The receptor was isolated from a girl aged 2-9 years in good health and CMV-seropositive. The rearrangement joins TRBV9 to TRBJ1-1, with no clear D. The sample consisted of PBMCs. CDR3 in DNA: TGTGCCAGCGCCACCCCCCTTGGCCAGAACACTGAAGCTTTCTTT. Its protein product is CASATPLGQNTEAFF.